A selection of T cell receptor beta chains follows, all from one sample in a study of blood T cell repertoires in COVID-19. Using immunoSEQ multiplex PCR, the repertoire was profiled, and TCRdb retains in-frame clones only, with some absent. The table has about 99,000 clones, roughly 90% seen once. Specimen: peripheral blood. Receptor source: a human donor in a cohort sampled during active COVID-19. Each CDR3 is given with its conserved first and last residue. The D gene is left open where the match is weak.

j_gene,v_gene,d_gene,CDR3nt,CDR3aa
TRBJ2-7,TRBV4-1,TRBD2,TGCGCCAGCAGCCAAGGGCCCGGGACTAGCGGGAGAGAGTACGAGCAGTACTTC,CASSQGPGTSGREYEQYF
TRBJ2-1,TRBV30,TRBD2,TGTGCCTGGAACCTTGGGACTAGCTTCTTCAATGAGCAGTTCTTC,CAWNLGTSFFNEQFF
TRBJ2-5,TRBV6-5,NA,TGTGCCAGCACCTATACAGGGAACGTGGGAGAGACCCAGTACTTC,CASTYTGNVGETQYF
TRBJ2-5,TRBV29-1,NA,TGCAGCGTTGGCAGTCAAGAGACCCAGTACTTC,CSVGSQETQYF
TRBJ2-5,TRBV28,NA,TGTGCCAGCAGTTTCTTTCAAGAGACCCAGTACTTC,CASSFFQETQYF
TRBJ1-2,TRBV24-1,NA,TGTGCCACCAGTGGGTGGGTTGCGGGGGCAGGATATGGCTACACCTTC,CATSGWVAGAGYGYTF
TRBJ2-1,TRBV5-4,NA,TGTGCCAGCACCCGGGGAGGGGGTAGATTAAATGAGCAGTTCTTC,CASTRGGGRLNEQFF
TRBJ2-5,TRBV2,NA,TGTGCCAGCATAGTACTAGGGGAGACCCAGTACTTC,CASIVLGETQYF
TRBJ1-5,TRBV7-9,TRBD1,TGTGCCACTTGTACAGGGGATCAGCCCCAGCATTTT,CATCTGDQPQHF
TRBJ2-2,TRBV6-5,TRBD2,TGTGCCAGCAGTTCTAGCGGGGATGTGCCCGGGGAGCTGTTTTTT,CASSSSGDVPGELFF